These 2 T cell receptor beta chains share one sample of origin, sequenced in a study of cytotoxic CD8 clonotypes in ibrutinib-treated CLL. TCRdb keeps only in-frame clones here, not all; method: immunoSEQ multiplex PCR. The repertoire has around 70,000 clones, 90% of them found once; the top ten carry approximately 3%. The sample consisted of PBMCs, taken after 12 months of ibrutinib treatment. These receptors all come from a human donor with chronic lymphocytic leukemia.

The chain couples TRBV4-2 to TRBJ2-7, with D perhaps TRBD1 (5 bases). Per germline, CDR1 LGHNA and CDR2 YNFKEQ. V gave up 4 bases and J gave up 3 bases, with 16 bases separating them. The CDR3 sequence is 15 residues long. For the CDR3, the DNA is TGTGCCAGCAGCCTTCGTAGTGGGCAGGGCTACGAGCAGTACTTC. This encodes CASSLRSGQGYEQYF.

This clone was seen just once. Here the CDR3 DNA reads TGCGCCAGCAGCCCAGGGACAGGACGCGAGACCTACGAGCAGTACTTC. As protein: CASSPGTGRETYEQYF. This chain joins TRBV5-1 and TRBJ2-7; TRBD1 matches at 8 bases. Germline V gives CDR1 SGHRS, CDR2 YFSETQ. This CDR3 region has 16 residues. J was trimmed by 2 bases and V by 4 bases; bases with no gene match: 11.